The T cell receptor beta chain under discussion was sequenced for a study of blood T cells in healthy people across ages. Overall study findings and caveats: Naive and antigen-experienced cells were not separated, limiting conclusive comparison. Per million T cells, TCR beta diversity dropped about linearly as age rose.

Using a J-beta primer mix together with a sample-barcoded 5' primer, a second PCR was run for about 6 to 11 cycles. Each cDNA molecule was tagged by a template-switch adaptor that had 12 random nucleotides. TCRdb reprocessed the 5' RACE reads via MiXCR and lists one record per CDR3 protein. The sample includes around 1.5 million distinct CDR3 sequences, about 35% of them seen just once. The CDR3 spans 18 residues. Germline V CDR1 and CDR2: DFQATT, SNEGSKA (reference sequence). To note about this clonotype: Its antigen remains unidentified.

The TCR sequence derives from a woman aged 25 to 45 in good health. The chain is built from TRBV20-1 and TRBJ2-7; 9 bases match TRBD2. The DNA end lines up better with TRBJ2-5; the J call may be wrong. Sample: blood. The CDR3 region is CSARDQSGRTSGQETQYF. The DNA of the CDR3 is TGCAGTGCTAGAGATCAATCTGGGAGAACTAGCGGGCAAGAGACCCAGTACTTC.